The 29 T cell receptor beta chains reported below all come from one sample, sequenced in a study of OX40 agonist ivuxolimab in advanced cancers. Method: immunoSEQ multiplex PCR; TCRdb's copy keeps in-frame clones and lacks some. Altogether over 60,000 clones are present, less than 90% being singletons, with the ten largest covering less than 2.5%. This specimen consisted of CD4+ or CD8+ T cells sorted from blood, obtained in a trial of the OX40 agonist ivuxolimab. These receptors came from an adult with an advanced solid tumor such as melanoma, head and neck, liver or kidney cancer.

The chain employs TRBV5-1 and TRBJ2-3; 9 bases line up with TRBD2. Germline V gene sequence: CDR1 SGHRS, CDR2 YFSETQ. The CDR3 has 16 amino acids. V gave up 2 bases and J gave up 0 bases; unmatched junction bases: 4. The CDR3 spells CASSFQRGASTDTQYF. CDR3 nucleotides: TGCGCCAGCAGCTTTCAGCGGGGGGCTAGCACAGATACGCAGTATTTT.

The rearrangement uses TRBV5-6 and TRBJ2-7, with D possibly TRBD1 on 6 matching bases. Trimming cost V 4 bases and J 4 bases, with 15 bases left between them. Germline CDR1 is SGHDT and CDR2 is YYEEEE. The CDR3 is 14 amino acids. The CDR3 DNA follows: TGTGCCAGCAGCCCTCGGAGACAGGCGTACGAGCAGTACTTC. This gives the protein CASSPRRQAYEQYF. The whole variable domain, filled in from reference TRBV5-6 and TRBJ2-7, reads DAGVTQSPTHLIKTRGQQVTLRCSPKSGHDTVSWYQQALGQGPQFIFQYYEEEERQRGNFPDRFSGHQFPNYSSELNVNALLLGDSALYLCASSPRRQAYEQYFGPGTRLTVT.

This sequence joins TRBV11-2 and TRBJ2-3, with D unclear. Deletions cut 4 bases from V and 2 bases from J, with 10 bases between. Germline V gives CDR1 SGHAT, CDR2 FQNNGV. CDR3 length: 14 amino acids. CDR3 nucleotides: TGTGCCAGCAGCTCCATAGACTTCACAGATACGCAGTATTTT. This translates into CASSSIDFTDTQYF.

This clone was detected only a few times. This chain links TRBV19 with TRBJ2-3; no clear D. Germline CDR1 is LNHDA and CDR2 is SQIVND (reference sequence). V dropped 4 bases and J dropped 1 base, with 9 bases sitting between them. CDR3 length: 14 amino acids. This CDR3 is CASSTALGTDTQYF. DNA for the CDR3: TGTGCCAGTAGTACGGCGCTGGGCACAGATACGCAGTATTTT.

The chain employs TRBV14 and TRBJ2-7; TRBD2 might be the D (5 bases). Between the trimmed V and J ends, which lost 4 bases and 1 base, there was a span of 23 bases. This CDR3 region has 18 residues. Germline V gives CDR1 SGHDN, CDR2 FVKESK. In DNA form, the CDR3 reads TGTGCCAGCAGCCGAAACGGGAACCCCAGGATGAGGTCCTACGAGCAGTACTTC. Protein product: CASSRNGNPRMRSYEQYF.

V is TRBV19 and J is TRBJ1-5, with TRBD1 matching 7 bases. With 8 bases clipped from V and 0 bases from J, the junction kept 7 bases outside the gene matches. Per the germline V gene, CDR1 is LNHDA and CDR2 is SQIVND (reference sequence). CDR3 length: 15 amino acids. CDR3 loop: CASLTGSYSNQPQHF. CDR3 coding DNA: TGTGCCAGTTTGACAGGGAGTTATAGCAATCAGCCCCAGCATTTT.

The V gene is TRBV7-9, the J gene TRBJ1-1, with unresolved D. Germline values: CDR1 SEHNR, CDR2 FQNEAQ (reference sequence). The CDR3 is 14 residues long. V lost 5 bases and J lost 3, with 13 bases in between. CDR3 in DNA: TGTGCCAGCAGCCGTCCGAGAGCCGACACTGAAGCTTTCTTT. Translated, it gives CASSRPRADTEAFF.

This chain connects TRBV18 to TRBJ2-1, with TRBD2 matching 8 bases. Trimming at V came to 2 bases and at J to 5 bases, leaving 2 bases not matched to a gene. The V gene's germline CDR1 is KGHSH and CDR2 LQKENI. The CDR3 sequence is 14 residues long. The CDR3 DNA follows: TGTGCCAGCTCACCAACTAGCGGACACAATGAGCAGTTCTTC. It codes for CASSPTSGHNEQFF.

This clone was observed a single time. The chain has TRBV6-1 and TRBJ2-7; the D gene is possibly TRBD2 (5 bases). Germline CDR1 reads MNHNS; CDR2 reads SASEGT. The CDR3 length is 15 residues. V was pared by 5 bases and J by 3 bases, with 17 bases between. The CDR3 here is CASSSPDRAGYEQYF. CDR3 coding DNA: TGTGCCAGCAGTTCACCGGACCGTGCGGGCTACGAGCAGTACTTC.

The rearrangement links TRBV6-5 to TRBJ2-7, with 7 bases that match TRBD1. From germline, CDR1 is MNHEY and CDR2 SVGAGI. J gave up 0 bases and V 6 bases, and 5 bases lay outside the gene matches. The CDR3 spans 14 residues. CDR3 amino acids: CASSSGGSSYEQYF. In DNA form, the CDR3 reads TGTGCCAGCAGCTCAGGGGGAAGCTCCTACGAGCAGTACTTC.

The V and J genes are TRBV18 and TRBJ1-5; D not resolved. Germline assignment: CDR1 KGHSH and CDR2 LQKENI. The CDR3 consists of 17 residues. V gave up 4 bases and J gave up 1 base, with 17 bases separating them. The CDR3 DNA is TGTGCCAGCTCACGCGCCAACACCGGGAAAAGCAATCAGCCCCAGCATTTT. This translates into CASSRANTGKSNQPQHF. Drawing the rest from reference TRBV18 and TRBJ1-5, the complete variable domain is NAGVMQNPRHLVRRRGQEARLRCSPMKGHSHVYWYRQLPEEGLKFMVYLQKENIIDESGMPKERFSAEFPKEGPSILRIQQVVRGDSAAYFCASSRANTGKSNQPQHFGDGTRLSIL.

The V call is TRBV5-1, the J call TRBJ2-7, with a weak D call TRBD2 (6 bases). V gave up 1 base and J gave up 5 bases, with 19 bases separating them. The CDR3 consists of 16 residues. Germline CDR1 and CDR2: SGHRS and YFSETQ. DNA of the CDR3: TGCGCCAGCAGCTTGTTGAGGGGCAGCGGGTCCGACGAGCAGTACTTC. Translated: CASSLLRGSGSDEQYF.

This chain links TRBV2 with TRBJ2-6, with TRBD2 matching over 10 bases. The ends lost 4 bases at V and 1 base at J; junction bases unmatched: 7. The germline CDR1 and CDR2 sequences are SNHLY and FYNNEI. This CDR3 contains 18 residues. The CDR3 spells CASSVRLAGLSGANVLTF. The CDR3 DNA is TGTGCCAGCAGTGTCCGACTAGCGGGTTTATCTGGGGCCAACGTCCTGACTTTC.

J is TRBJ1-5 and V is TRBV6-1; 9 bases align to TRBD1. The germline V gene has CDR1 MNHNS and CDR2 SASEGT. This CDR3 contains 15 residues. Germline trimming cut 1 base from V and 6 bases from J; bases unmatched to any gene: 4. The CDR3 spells CASSEGNRGRQPQHF. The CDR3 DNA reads TGTGCCAGCAGTGAAGGGAACAGGGGGCGTCAGCCCCAGCATTTT.

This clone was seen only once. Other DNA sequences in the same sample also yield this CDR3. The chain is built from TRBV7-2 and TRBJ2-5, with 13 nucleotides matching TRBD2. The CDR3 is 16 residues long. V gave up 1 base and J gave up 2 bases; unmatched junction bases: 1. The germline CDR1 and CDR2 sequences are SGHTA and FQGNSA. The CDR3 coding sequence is TGTGCCAGCAGCTTAGGACTAGCGGGAGGACAAGAGACCCAGTACTTC. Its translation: CASSLGLAGGQETQYF. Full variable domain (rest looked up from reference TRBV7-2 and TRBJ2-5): GAGVSQSPSNKVTEKGKDVELRCDPISGHTALYWYRQSLGQGLEFLIYFQGNSAPDKSGLPSDRFSAERTGGSVSTLTIQRTQQEDSAVYLCASSLGLAGGQETQYFGPGTRLLVL.

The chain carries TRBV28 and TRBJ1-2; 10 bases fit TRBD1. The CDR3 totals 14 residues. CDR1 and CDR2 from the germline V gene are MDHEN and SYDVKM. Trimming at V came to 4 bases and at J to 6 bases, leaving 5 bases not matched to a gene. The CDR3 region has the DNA TGTGCCAGCAGTTCCCTCGGGACAGGGGATGGCTACACCTTC. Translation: CASSSLGTGDGYTF.

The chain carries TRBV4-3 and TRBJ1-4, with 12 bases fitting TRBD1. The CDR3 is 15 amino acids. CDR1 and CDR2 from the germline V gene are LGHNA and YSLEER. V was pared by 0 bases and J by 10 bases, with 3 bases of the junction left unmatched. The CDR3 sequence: CASSQEGQGAAKLFF. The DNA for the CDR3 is TGCGCCAGCAGCCAAGAGGGACAGGGGGCGGCAAAACTGTTTTTT.

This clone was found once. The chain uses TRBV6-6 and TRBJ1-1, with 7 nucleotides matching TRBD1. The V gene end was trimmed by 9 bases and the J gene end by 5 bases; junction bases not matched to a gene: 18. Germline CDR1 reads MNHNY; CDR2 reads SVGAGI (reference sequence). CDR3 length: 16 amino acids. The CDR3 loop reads CASDARDRRAWTEAFF. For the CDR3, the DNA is TGTGCCAGTGACGCCCGGGACAGAAGGGCTTGGACTGAAGCTTTCTTT.

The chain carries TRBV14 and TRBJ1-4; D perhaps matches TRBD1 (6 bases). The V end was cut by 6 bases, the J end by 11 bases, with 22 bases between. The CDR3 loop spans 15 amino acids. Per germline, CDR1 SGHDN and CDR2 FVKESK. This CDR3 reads CASRLTGTRGKKLFF. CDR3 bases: TGTGCCAGCAGACTTACCGGGACGAGGGGGAAGAAACTGTTTTTT.

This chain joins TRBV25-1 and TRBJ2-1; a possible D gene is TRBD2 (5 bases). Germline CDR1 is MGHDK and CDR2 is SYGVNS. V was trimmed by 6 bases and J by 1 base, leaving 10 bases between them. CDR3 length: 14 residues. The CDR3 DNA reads TGTGCCAGCAGAAGCGGATCTTCCTACAATGAGCAGTTCTTC. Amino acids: CASRSGSSYNEQFF.

CDR3 protein: CASRTGGSGAPLHF. CDR3 DNA: TGTGCCAGCAGGACAGGGGGGTCCGGGGCACCCCTCCACTTT. The V call is TRBV2, the J call TRBJ1-6, with TRBD1 identical over 9 bases. Germline V gene data show CDR1 as SNHLY and CDR2 as FYNNEI. V was pared by 6 bases and J by 11 bases, with 8 bases of the junction left unmatched. This CDR3 contains 14 residues.

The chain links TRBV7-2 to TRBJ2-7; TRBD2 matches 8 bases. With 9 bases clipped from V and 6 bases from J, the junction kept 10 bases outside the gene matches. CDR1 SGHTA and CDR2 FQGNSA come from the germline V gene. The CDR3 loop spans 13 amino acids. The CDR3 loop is CASTLAGPGEQYF. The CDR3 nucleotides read TGTGCCAGTACATTAGCGGGGCCGGGCGAGCAGTACTTC.

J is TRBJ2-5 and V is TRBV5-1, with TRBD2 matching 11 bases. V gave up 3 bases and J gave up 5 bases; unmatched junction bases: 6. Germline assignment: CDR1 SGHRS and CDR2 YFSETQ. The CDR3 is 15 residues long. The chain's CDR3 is CASSSLAGGEETQYF. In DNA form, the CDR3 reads TGCGCCAGCAGCTCCTTAGCGGGAGGGGAGGAGACCCAGTACTTC.

CDR3: CASSLIPGQNGYTF. The CDR3 coding sequence is TGTGCCAGCAGCTTAATTCCAGGGCAGAATGGCTACACCTTC. The J gene is TRBJ1-2, the V gene TRBV7-3, with a tentative D call TRBD1 (5 bases). The CDR3 has 14 residues. Looked up from germline, CDR1 is SGHTA and CDR2 is FQGTGA. V was cut by 1 base and J by 6 bases, with 12 bases left in between.

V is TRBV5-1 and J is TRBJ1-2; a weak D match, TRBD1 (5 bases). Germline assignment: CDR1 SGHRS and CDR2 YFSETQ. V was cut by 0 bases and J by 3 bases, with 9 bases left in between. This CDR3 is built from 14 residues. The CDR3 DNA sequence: TGCGCCAGCAGCTTGGCGGTAGGGGACTATGGCTACACCTTC. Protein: CASSLAVGDYGYTF.

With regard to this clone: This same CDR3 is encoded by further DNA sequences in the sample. As DNA, the CDR3 is TGTGCCAGCAGTTACCTAAATGAGCAGTTCTTC. Translated: CASSYLNEQFF. The chain uses TRBV6-6 and TRBJ2-1; D is uncertain. V lost 2 bases and J 7 bases, leaving 3 bases between the germline ends. The CDR3 extends over 11 amino acids. Germline V CDR1 and CDR2: MNHNY, SVGAGI (reference sequence).

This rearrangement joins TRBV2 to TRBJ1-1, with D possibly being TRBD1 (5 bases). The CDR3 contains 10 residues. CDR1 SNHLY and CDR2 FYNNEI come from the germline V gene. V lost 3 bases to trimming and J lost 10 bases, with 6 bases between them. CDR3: CASSEQGAFF. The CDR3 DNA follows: TGTGCCAGCAGTGAGCAGGGAGCTTTCTTT.

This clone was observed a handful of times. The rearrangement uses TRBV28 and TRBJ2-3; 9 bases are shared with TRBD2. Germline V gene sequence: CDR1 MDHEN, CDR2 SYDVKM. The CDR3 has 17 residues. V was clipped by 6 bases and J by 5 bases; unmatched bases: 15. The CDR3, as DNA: TGTGCCAGCAGCTCACGCCAGAGCGGGGGGTTTTTAGATACGCAGTATTTT. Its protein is CASSSRQSGGFLDTQYF.

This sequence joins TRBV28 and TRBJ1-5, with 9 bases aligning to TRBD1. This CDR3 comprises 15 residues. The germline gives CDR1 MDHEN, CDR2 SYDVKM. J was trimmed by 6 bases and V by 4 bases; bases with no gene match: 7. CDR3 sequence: CASSSRDRVSQPQHF. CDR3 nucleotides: TGTGCCAGCAGTTCACGGGACAGGGTATCTCAGCCCCAGCATTTT. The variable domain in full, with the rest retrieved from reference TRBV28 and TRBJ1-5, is DVKVTQSSRYLVKRTGEKVFLECVQDMDHENMFWYRQDPGLGLRLIYFSYDVKMKEKGDIPEGYSVSREKKERFSLILESASTNQTSMYLCASSSRDRVSQPQHFGDGTRLSIL.